This T cell receptor (beta chain) was identified in a study of naive and memory T cell subsets. The library had UMIs added by 3' ligation of an oligonucleotide to TCR cDNA. This CDR3 is built from 12 residues. The V end lost 0 bases, the J end lost 12 bases, and 13 bases lay between the germline ends. Germline lookup yields CDR1 SGHNT and CDR2 YYREEE (reference sequence). Ligated cDNA underwent four rounds of PCR with nested alpha and beta constant region primers and SP2. TCRdb independently ran MiXCR on the 5' RACE reads; one entry per CDR3 protein. The sample lists approximately 58,000 distinct CDR3 sequences, roughly 7% seen once, with 9% to 10% in the top ten.

The chain is built from TRBV5-4 and TRBJ2-7; D is ambiguous. This receptor was obtained from a male donor in good health. In nucleotides, the CDR3 is TGTGCCAGCAGCTTGGAACGAGGATTCCCGTACTTC. It yields the protein CASSLERGFPYF.